These T cell receptor beta chains were read from a single sample in a study of T cell responses to AZD1222 COVID-19 vaccine. Some clones are missing from TCRdb's copy, which holds only in-frame ones; the method was immunoSEQ multiplex PCR. The profile shows roughly 96,000 clones, about 89% of them singletons. This specimen consisted of peripheral blood, obtained on day 0 of AZD1222 vaccination. Every receptor here comes from an adult in good health. The CDR3 runs from the conserved cysteine through the conserved F or W. Fields, in order: CDR3 length, D gene, V gene, J gene, CDR3 protein, CDR3 DNA. A D gene is named only where the DNA matches it firmly.

>15|.|TRBV7-9|TRBJ2-6
CASSPRSAGANVLTF
TGTGCCAGCAGCCCCCGTTCCGCTGGGGCCAACGTCCTGACTTTC
>15|.|TRBV28|TRBJ1-5
CASSSPGIVNQPQHF
TGTGCCAGCAGTTCCCCAGGGATTGTGAATCAGCCCCAGCATTTT
>16|TRBD1|TRBV4-2|TRBJ1-5
CASSQVDRGPNQPQHF
TGTGCCAGCAGCCAAGTTGACAGGGGGCCCAATCAGCCCCAGCATTTT
>15|.|TRBV7-6|TRBJ1-6
CASSSTRNYNSPLHF
TGTGCCAGCAGCTCCACCAGGAACTATAATTCACCCCTCCACTTT
>15|TRBD2|TRBV5-4|TRBJ2-3
CASGDKRGGTDTQYF
TGTGCCAGCGGGGATAAGCGGGGGGGCACAGATACGCAGTATTTT
>13|TRBD1|TRBV30|TRBJ1-4
CAWGDRLNEKLFF
TGTGCCTGGGGGGACAGATTAAATGAAAAACTGTTTTTT
>17|TRBD2|TRBV7-3|TRBJ2-5
CASSSGLAGPWGETQYF
TGTGCCAGCAGCTCGGGACTAGCGGGCCCATGGGGCGAGACCCAGTACTTC
>15|.|TRBV7-3|TRBJ2-1
CASSLMSGLANEQFF
TGTGCCAGCAGCTTAATGTCGGGTCTAGCCAATGAGCAGTTCTTC
>11|TRBD1|TRBV29-1|TRBJ2-5
CSDDREETQYF
TGCAGCGATGACAGGGAAGAGACCCAGTACTTC
>18|.|TRBV6-2/TRBV6-3|TRBJ1-6
CASSYRRGSSEYNSPLHF
TGTGCCAGCAGTTACAGGCGCGGATCTTCGGAGTATAATTCACCCCTCCACTTT
>16|.|TRBV6-4|TRBJ2-7
CASSPEGRRITYEQYF
TGTGCCAGCAGTCCCGAGGGCAGGCGTATAACCTACGAGCAGTACTTC